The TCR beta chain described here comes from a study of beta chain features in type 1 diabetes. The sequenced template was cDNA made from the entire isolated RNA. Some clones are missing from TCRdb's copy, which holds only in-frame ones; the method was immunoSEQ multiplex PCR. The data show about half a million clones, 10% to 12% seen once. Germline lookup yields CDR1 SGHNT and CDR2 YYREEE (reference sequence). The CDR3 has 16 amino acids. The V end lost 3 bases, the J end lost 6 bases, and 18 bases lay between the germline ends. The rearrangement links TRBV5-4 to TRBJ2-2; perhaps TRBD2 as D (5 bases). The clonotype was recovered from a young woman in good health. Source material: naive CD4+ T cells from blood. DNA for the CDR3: TGTGCCAGCAGCTCAGTGTTTATCGGGATTGCCGGGGAGCTGTTTTTT. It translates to CASSSVFIGIAGELFF.